Listed below are T cell receptor beta chains from one sample, sequenced in a study of low-dose radiotherapy and immunotherapy resistance in tumors. TCRdb re-called the reads with MiXCR, one entry per CDR3 protein. The repertoire has approximately 30,000 distinct CDR3 sequences, 45% to 50% of them found once; the top ten carry approximately 6%. This material consisted of PBMCs, taken after low-dose radiotherapy plus immunotherapy. These receptors were taken from a male donor with gallbladder cancer. Each CDR3 is given with its conserved first and last residue.

v_gene	j_gene	CDR3aa
TRBV5-1	TRBJ2-6	CASTQPPSGANVLTF
TRBV6-2/TRBV6-3	TRBJ2-2	CASSELVAPGELFF
TRBV9	TRBJ1-2	CASSVGQGSYGYTF
TRBV6-2/TRBV6-3	TRBJ2-1	CASGSDRGTYNEQFF
TRBV11-3	TRBJ2-1	CASSLVATSKSSYNEQFF
TRBV12-3/TRBV12-4	TRBJ2-1	CASSPSTGSADNEQFF
TRBV5-1	TRBJ2-2	CASSLARGANTGELFF
TRBV28	TRBJ2-1	CASSFTGGGTFF
TRBV6-2/TRBV6-3	TRBJ1-5	CASRGPTGGVQPQHF
TRBV5-1	TRBJ2-2	CASTSNGGPTGELFF
TRBV6-6	TRBJ2-2	CASRDRTTGELFF
TRBV3-1	TRBJ1-1	CASSQDVGEAFF
TRBV2	TRBJ1-2	CASSEAGNYGYTF
TRBV9	TRBJ1-6	CASSVEGSYSYNSPLHF
TRBV28	TRBJ2-3	CASSPTLVDYGTGDTQYF
TRBV29-1	TRBJ1-2	CSVETQGRGYTF
TRBV5-5	TRBJ2-3	CASSFWVVGAADTQYF
TRBV2	TRBJ2-7	CASRREANYEQYF
TRBV7-2	TRBJ2-5	CASQRLQETQYF
TRBV14	TRBJ2-7	CASSPQDGYEQYF
TRBV10-3	TRBJ1-5	CAISEGRDQPQHF
TRBV7-2	TRBJ2-5	CASSFGGVVIGETQYF